Shown below are 24 T cell receptor beta chains from a single sample sequenced in a study of T cell clonality in common variable immunodeficiency (dated by TCRdb to the mid-2010s). Receptors were amplified or captured by the immunoSEQ multiplex PCR assay. TCRdb obtained this table from immuneACCESS and retained in-frame rearrangements with V and J assigned. These tables miss some clones; where compared with another copy, unresolved V genes account for less than half of the shortfall, and the remainder is unexplained. There are tens of thousands of clones in this sample, and none of them is a singleton. The ten largest clones add up to under 6.5% of the sample. The sample was peripheral blood mononuclear cells. The receptors shown here come from a person between 18 and 75 years old in good health.

This clone turned up a few times. From the germline J gene comes the end of the CDR3, since the read stops 3 residues before it. The rearrangement uses TRBV11-2 and TRBJ2-5, with D perhaps matching TRBD2 (6 bases). Trimming took off 9 bases at V and 5 bases at J, with 19 bases between the two ends. The length of the CDR3 is 14 residues. Per the germline V gene, CDR1 is SGHAT and CDR2 is FQNNGV. The sequenced CDR3 bases are TGTGCCAGTACTCCTCGTCCCGGAGGGGAGACC. Translating gives CASTPRPGGET. The entire CDR3 reads CASTPRPGGETQYF.

This clone was recorded at least ten times. The missing CDR3 end, 3 residues past where the read stops, is filled in from the germline J gene. J is TRBJ2-2 and V is TRBV20-1; D not certain. CDR1 is DFQATT, CDR2 SNEGSKA, per germline (reference sequence). V lost 0 bases, J lost 6 bases, and 8 bases lay in between. This CDR3 is 13 amino acids long. CDR3 DNA (partial): TGCAGTGCTAGAGATCATCGGGCCGGGGAG. This gives the protein CSARDHRAGE. The entire CDR3 is CSARDHRAGELFF.

The table lists this clone with many counts. The read ends 3 residues early relative to the CDR3; the germline J gene fills the gap. V is TRBV5-4 and J is TRBJ2-7; 13 bases agree with TRBD2. CDR1 is SGHNT, CDR2 YYREEE, per germline (reference sequence). This CDR3 is built from 14 residues. The V segment lost 9 bases and the J segment 4 bases; nucleotides outside the gene matches: 7. This chain's CDR3 is CAISGLAGSYEQYF. CDR3 DNA (partial): TGTGCCATCTCGGGACTAGCGGGATCTTACGAG.

This clone was observed at least ten times. Coverage ceases 3 residues before the CDR3 finishes, and the germline J gene fills in the end. V is TRBV20-1 and J is TRBJ1-2; TRBD1 matches at 7 bases. J lost 2 bases, V lost 5 bases, and 11 bases had no gene match. CDR1 and CDR2 (germline): DFQATT, SNEGSKA (reference sequence). The CDR3 totals 15 residues. The CDR3 is CSAVRQGDWNYGYTF. The part of the CDR3 DNA that was read is TGCAGTGCTGTTAGACAGGGCGATTGGAACTATGGC.

This clone has ten or more counts. The read finishes 3 residues shy of the CDR3 end, and the germline J gene is used to complete it. The rearrangement joins TRBV19 to TRBJ2-7, with 10 positions matching TRBD2. The CDR3 sequence is 15 residues long. V shed 9 bases and J 3 bases; nucleotides not matched to a gene: 11. Germline loops: CDR1 LNHDA, CDR2 SQIVND (reference sequence). Partial CDR3 DNA: TGTGCCAGCAGGCGAATAGCGGGAGGAATCTACGAG. Its translation: CASRRIAGGIYE. The entire CDR3 protein is CASRRIAGGIYEQYF.

This clone was counted ten times or more. An end of the junction does not agree with germline; a read error may underlie this. The CDR3: CASSQGNRQGAGYTF. The covered CDR3 bases are TGCGCCAGCAGCCAGGGGAACCGACAGGGCGCTGGC. This chain joins TRBV4-2 and TRBJ1-2, with 7 bases identical to TRBD1. The CDR3 extends 3 residues past the end of the read, so its final part is completed from the germline J gene. The CDR3 is made up of 15 amino acids. The V gene's germline CDR1 is LGHNA and CDR2 YNFKEQ.

This clone has at least ten counts. The read falls 3 residues short of the CDR3 end, and the missing part is taken from the germline J gene. The chain joins TRBV4-1 to TRBJ2-3, with a weak D call TRBD2 (6 bases). The CDR3 runs 15 residues. Trimming left V 4 bases short and J 5 bases short, with 16 bases between. CDR1 and CDR2 from the germline V gene are MGHRA and YSYEKL. Partial CDR3 DNA: TGCGCCAGCAGCCTAGCGGACTCCTCGGGAGATACG. Protein product: CASSLADSSGDT. The whole CDR3 protein reads CASSLADSSGDTQYF.

This clone was counted at least ten times. The read gets to within 3 residues of the CDR3 end, and the germline J gene fills in the rest. The chain links TRBV7-7 to TRBJ2-7, with TRBD1 identical over 9 bases. Germline CDR1 is SSHAT and CDR2 is FNYEAQ (reference sequence). V dropped 5 bases and J dropped 5; count of bases not matched to a gene: 4. There are 13 residues in the CDR3. The CDR3 protein is CASSRDRVDEQYF. The covered CDR3 bases are TGTGCCAGCAGCCGGGACAGGGTGGACGAG.

This clone came up a few times. The read falls 3 residues short of the CDR3 end, and the missing part is taken from the germline J gene. The chain combines TRBV5-8 with TRBJ2-7; no definite D call. Trimming stripped 2 bases from V and 5 bases from J, with 8 bases between. In germline, CDR1 is SGHTS, CDR2 YDEGEE. The CDR3 runs 12 residues. The CDR3 reads CASSLLVHEQYF. CDR3 DNA, as far as it was read: TGTGCCAGCAGCTTATTAGTCCACGAG.

This clone was seen many times. The read ends 3 residues before the CDR3 terminus; that terminus is restored from the germline J gene. The chain links TRBV10-1 to TRBJ2-1; TRBD2 matches at 7 bases. V lost 4 bases, J lost 8 bases, and 5 bases stayed unmatched. Germline V gene data show CDR1 as WNHNN and CDR2 as SYGVQD (reference sequence). The CDR3 extends over 13 amino acids. The CDR3 bases that were read are TGCGCCAGCAGTGTATCTCTAGCGGATGAG. It codes for CASSVSLADE. The CDR3, in full, reads CASSVSLADEQFF.

As regards this clone: The read stops 3 residues short of the end of the CDR3; the missing end is completed from the germline J gene. J is TRBJ1-5 and V is TRBV29-1, with D possibly being TRBD1 (5 bases). Germline V CDR1 and CDR2: SQVTM, ANQGSEA. V gave up 4 bases and J gave up 0 bases, with 13 bases separating them. The CDR3 is 15 residues long. The CDR3 sequence: CSVGGGTDSNQPQHF. The CDR3 DNA, read in part, is TGCAGCGTTGGTGGGGGGACCGATAGCAATCAGCCC.

At least ten counts were recorded for this clone. The CDR3 end falls 3 residues outside the read, so it is completed with the germline J gene. J is TRBJ2-1 and V is TRBV5-4, with TRBD2 matching over 8 bases. Germline CDR1 is SGHNT and CDR2 is YYREEE (reference sequence). V trimming: 2 bases; J trimming: 6 bases; junction bases outside the gene matches: 4. The CDR3 totals 14 residues. The CDR3 DNA, read in part, is TGTGCCAGCAGCTTAGCAGCGGGGGTCAATGAG. Translation: CASSLAAGVNE. The complete CDR3 sequence is CASSLAAGVNEQFF.

This clone was seen at least ten times. The sequenced fragment ends 3 residues before the CDR3 boundary, so the rest is inferred from the germline J gene. This sequence joins TRBV10-3 and TRBJ2-5, with D perhaps TRBD1 (6 bases). Trimming shortened V by 5 bases and J by 4 bases, and 11 bases separated the two germline ends. The germline V gene has CDR1 ENHRY and CDR2 SYGVKD. The CDR3 has 13 residues. The sequenced part of the CDR3 DNA is TGTGCCATCAGTCGACAGGAGAGAGAGACC. This gives the protein CAISRQERET. The full-length CDR3 reads as CAISRQERETQYF.

This clone appeared many times. Read coverage stops 3 residues before the CDR3 terminus; the germline J gene supplies the remainder. J is TRBJ2-2 and V is TRBV29-1; D uncertain. CDR1 SQVTM and CDR2 ANQGSEA come from the germline V gene. The CDR3 covers 15 residues. Trimming removed 1 base at V and 5 bases at J, with 14 bases between. This CDR3 reads CSVEAAGRRTGELFF. The sequenced part of the CDR3 DNA is TGCAGCGTTGAAGCCGCTGGGCGTAGGACCGGGGAG.

This clone was seen many times. The CDR3 DNA, read in part, is TGTGCCAGCAGCCGCCAGGGTTACGGGGAG. Protein sequence: CASSRQGYGE. The whole CDR3 reads CASSRQGYGELFF. The gene calls are TRBV7-9 and TRBJ2-2, with a tentative D call TRBD1 (5 bases). The read ends 3 residues shy of where the CDR3 ends; the end is completed using the germline J gene. The V gene lost 5 bases and the J gene lost 7 bases, with 11 bases spanning the gap. In germline, CDR1 is SEHNR, CDR2 FQNEAQ (reference sequence). This CDR3 region has 13 residues.

This clone has ten or more counts. The read ends 3 residues shy of where the CDR3 ends; the end is completed using the germline J gene. The J gene is TRBJ2-5, the V gene TRBV5-6, with D unclear. This CDR3 is built from 13 residues. The germline V and J ends were trimmed by 0 bases and 7 bases, with 10 bases remaining between them. Germline assignment: CDR1 SGHDT and CDR2 YYEEEE. CDR3 region: CASSLEVSRTQYF. Partial CDR3 DNA: TGTGCCAGCAGCTTGGAGGTTTCTCGGACC.

This clone was counted many times. The read ends 3 residues shy of where the CDR3 ends; the end is completed using the germline J gene. The chain employs TRBV6-2 or TRBV6-3 and TRBJ2-7; D perhaps matches TRBD2 (5 bases). The CDR3 runs 16 residues. CDR1 and CDR2 from the germline V gene are MNHEY and SVGEGT. V was trimmed by 6 bases and J by 1 base, leaving 19 bases between them. The sequenced part of the CDR3 DNA is TGTGCCAGCAGATCACCCGGGGTAGCGTCTTCCTACGAG. Residues: CASRSPGVASSYE. In full, the CDR3 is CASRSPGVASSYEQYF.

At least ten counts were recorded for this clone. The read halts 3 residues ahead of the CDR3 end, with the missing end drawn from the germline J gene. This chain uses TRBV9 with TRBJ2-6, with a weak D call TRBD1 (6 bases). The CDR3 extends over 17 amino acids. Germline V gene data show CDR1 as SGDLS and CDR2 as YYNGEE. The V and J ends lost 0 bases and 0 bases respectively, with 10 bases between them. The part of the CDR3 DNA that was read is TGTGCCAGCAGCGTAGTGGACAGAGACTCTGGGGCCAACGTC. Encoded protein: CASSVVDRDSGANV. The entire CDR3 protein is CASSVVDRDSGANVLTF.

This clone was found many times. The sequenced fragment ends 3 residues before the CDR3 boundary, so the rest is inferred from the germline J gene. V gene TRBV19 combines with J gene TRBJ2-3; 9 nucleotides match TRBD2. The V and J ends lost 6 bases and 2 bases, in that order; junction bases with no gene match: 12. Germline V gene sequence: CDR1 LNHDA, CDR2 SQIVND (reference sequence). The CDR3 sequence is 17 residues long. The DNA read from the CDR3 is TGTGCCAGTAGGACCACCTACAGCGGGAGGTACACAGATACG. Its protein is CASRTTYSGRYTDT. The full CDR3 is CASRTTYSGRYTDTQYF.

The sample holds many counts of this clone. With the read ending 3 residues before the CDR3 end, the germline J gene is used to fill in that end. The V call is TRBV2, the J call TRBJ2-1; D might be TRBD2 (6 bases). Trimming pared 11 bases from V and 8 bases from J, leaving 13 bases between. CDR1 is SNHLY, CDR2 FYNNEI, per germline. The CDR3 sequence is 11 residues long. The CDR3 is CAGRGYDEQFF. The CDR3 bases that were read are TGTGCCGGCCGGGGGTACGATGAG.

This clone was observed at least ten times. The missing CDR3 end, 3 residues past where the read stops, is filled in from the germline J gene. The chain couples TRBV5-1 to TRBJ1-1; the match to TRBD1 covers 8 bases. With 0 bases clipped from V and 5 bases from J, the junction kept 9 bases outside the gene matches. The CDR3 length is 16 residues. Germline-derived CDR1 and CDR2 are SGHRS and YFSETQ. CDR3: CASSLDPGGAATEAFF. CDR3 DNA (partial): TGCGCCAGCAGCTTGGACCCAGGGGGCGCGGCTACTGAA. Together with reference TRBV5-1 and TRBJ1-1, the CDR3 gives the full variable domain: KAGVTQTPRYLIKTRGQQVTLSCSPISGHRSVSWYQQTPGQGLQFLFEYFSETQRNKGNFPGRFSGRQFSNSRSEMNVSTLELGDSALYLCASSLDPGGAATEAFFGQGTRLTVV.

This clone was recorded at least ten times. The read ends 3 residues early relative to the CDR3; the germline J gene fills the gap. V and J are TRBV5-1 and TRBJ1-5, with D hard to call. V shed 0 bases and J shed 5 bases, with 12 bases lying between them. The CDR3 spans 15 residues. From germline, CDR1 is SGHRS and CDR2 YFSETQ. Incomplete CDR3 DNA: TGCGCCAGCAGCTTGGCGGGGATGCTGGATCAGCCC. It translates to CASSLAGMLDQP. The complete CDR3 sequence is CASSLAGMLDQPQHF.

This clone has a count of ten or more. Read coverage stops 3 residues before the CDR3 terminus; the germline J gene supplies the remainder. This chain uses TRBV5-1 with TRBJ2-7; 7 bases are a match to TRBD2. The CDR3 runs to 16 residues. Germline V gene data show CDR1 as SGHRS and CDR2 as YFSETQ. With V trimmed by 0 bases and J by 4 bases, 10 bases remained unmatched. The DNA read from the CDR3 is TGCGCCAGCAGCTTGGCCGGGTCAGCGGGACCATACGAG. It translates to CASSLAGSAGPYE. The whole CDR3 reads CASSLAGSAGPYEQYF.

This clone has at least ten counts. The read comes to an end 3 residues before the CDR3 does, leaving the germline J gene to fill in the end. V and J are TRBV5-1 and TRBJ2-3, with D uncertain. The CDR3 has 13 amino acids. The V gene's germline CDR1 is SGHRS and CDR2 YFSETQ. Trimming cost V 4 bases and J 4 bases, with 10 bases left between them. Here the CDR3 reads CASSPDLPDTQYF. CDR3 bases read: TGCGCCAGCAGCCCAGACTTACCAGATACG.